A selection of T cell receptor beta chains follows, all from one sample in a study of T cells in Graves' hyperthyroidism and ophthalmopathy. TCRdb re-called the multiplex PCR reads through MiXCR, storing one row per CDR3 protein. The sample holds hundreds of thousands of distinct CDR3 sequences, roughly a third seen once. Sequenced input: blood. The receptor source for this set is a woman in her thirties or forties with Graves' hyperthyroidism. CDR3s include the opening cysteine and the closing phenylalanine or tryptophan. A D gene is named only where the DNA matches it firmly. Only some rows state a clone size, as once, few, many or a class for expanded clones.

TRBV4-1	TRBJ2-7	NA	NA	TGCGCCAGCAGCCCCCGGGACCAAGAGGCTTACGAGCAGTACTTC	CASSPRDQEAYEQYF
TRBV10-3	TRBJ1-1	TRBD1	NA	TGTGCCATCACCGACGGGACAGGGCTGAACTCTGAAGCTTTCTTT	CAITDGTGLNSEAFF
TRBV10-2	TRBJ2-7	NA	many	TGCGCCAGCCAAGATACAACATCCTACGAGCAGTACTTC	CASQDTTSYEQYF
TRBV12-3/TRBV12-4	TRBJ2-5	TRBD1	many	TGTGCCAGCAGTTCCGGGACAGGATCGCGAGAGACCCAGTACTTC	CASSSGTGSRETQYF
TRBV11-2	TRBJ2-7	NA	many	TGTGCCAGCAGCCACGAACCGGCTACCGAGCAGTACTTC	CASSHEPATEQYF
TRBV19	TRBJ1-2	TRBD1	NA	TGTGCCAGTAGTTCCAGGACAGGGGGCTACTATGGCTACACCTTC	CASSSRTGGYYGYTF
TRBV15	TRBJ1-2	NA	few	TGTGCCACCAGCAGAGATAAGGATGCGCGTGGCTACACCTTC	CATSRDKDARGYTF
TRBV12-3/TRBV12-4	TRBJ1-6	NA	few	TGTGCCAGCACCCCGGGACGGGACAATTCACCCCTCCACTTT	CASTPGRDNSPLHF
TRBV7-9	TRBJ2-1	NA	NA	TGTGCCAGCAGCATCGGGGGCAGCTCCTACATTGAGCAGTTCTTC	CASSIGGSSYIEQFF
TRBV19	TRBJ1-2	TRBD1	many	TGTGCCACCCGGGACAGGGATCACAACTATGGCTACACCTTC	CATRDRDHNYGYTF
TRBV24-1	TRBJ2-4	TRBD1	few	TGTGCCACCAGTGAGTCGGGACAGGGGGAGACCAAAAACATTCAGTACTTC	CATSESGQGETKNIQYF
TRBV7-2	TRBJ1-5	NA	many	TGTGCCAGCAGCTTGGAGGGGTACAATCAGCCCCAGCATTTT	CASSLEGYNQPQHF
TRBV29-1	TRBJ1-1	NA	NA	TGCAGCGGTTCCGGGACCCAAAGCACTGAAGCTTTCTTT	CSGSGTQSTEAFF
TRBV10-2	TRBJ2-7	NA	many	TGCGCCAGCAGTGACCGCAGGGGGGGCCACGAGCAGTACTTC	CASSDRRGGHEQYF
TRBV9	TRBJ2-7	NA	many	TGTGCCAGCAGCGTAGGTCCCCAGCCCACCTCCTACGAGCAGTACTTC	CASSVGPQPTSYEQYF
TRBV14	TRBJ2-7	NA	NA	TGTGCCAGCAGCCAATGGGGATCCTACGAGCAGTACTTC	CASSQWGSYEQYF
TRBV10-3	TRBJ2-7	NA	many	TGTGCCATCAGAGTGACGGACTCCGAGCAGTACTTC	CAIRVTDSEQYF
TRBV7-2	TRBJ1-2	NA	NA	TGTGCCAGCAGCGTCACCGGGACAAGCTATGGCTACACCTTC	CASSVTGTSYGYTF
TRBV28	TRBJ2-2	NA	NA	TGTGCCAGCAGTTTTTCCAGCCGTGGCACCGGGGAGCTGTTTTTT	CASSFSSRGTGELFF
TRBV7-7	TRBJ1-1	TRBD1	NA	TGTGCCAGCAGTGGAACGGGGCAGGGGGCGGGTCAAGCTTTCTTT	CASSGTGQGAGQAFF
TRBV12-3/TRBV12-4	TRBJ2-7	TRBD2	NA	TGTGCCAGCAGTCGGGTAGCGGGACGTCAGGGCGAGCAGTACTTC	CASSRVAGRQGEQYF
TRBV24-1	TRBJ1-2	NA	many	TGTGCCACCAGTGATTTGAACAGTAACTATGGCTACACCTTC	CATSDLNSNYGYTF
TRBV30	TRBJ2-5	NA	NA	TGTGCCTGGAGGTTGGGCAAAGAGACCCAGTACTTC	CAWRLGKETQYF